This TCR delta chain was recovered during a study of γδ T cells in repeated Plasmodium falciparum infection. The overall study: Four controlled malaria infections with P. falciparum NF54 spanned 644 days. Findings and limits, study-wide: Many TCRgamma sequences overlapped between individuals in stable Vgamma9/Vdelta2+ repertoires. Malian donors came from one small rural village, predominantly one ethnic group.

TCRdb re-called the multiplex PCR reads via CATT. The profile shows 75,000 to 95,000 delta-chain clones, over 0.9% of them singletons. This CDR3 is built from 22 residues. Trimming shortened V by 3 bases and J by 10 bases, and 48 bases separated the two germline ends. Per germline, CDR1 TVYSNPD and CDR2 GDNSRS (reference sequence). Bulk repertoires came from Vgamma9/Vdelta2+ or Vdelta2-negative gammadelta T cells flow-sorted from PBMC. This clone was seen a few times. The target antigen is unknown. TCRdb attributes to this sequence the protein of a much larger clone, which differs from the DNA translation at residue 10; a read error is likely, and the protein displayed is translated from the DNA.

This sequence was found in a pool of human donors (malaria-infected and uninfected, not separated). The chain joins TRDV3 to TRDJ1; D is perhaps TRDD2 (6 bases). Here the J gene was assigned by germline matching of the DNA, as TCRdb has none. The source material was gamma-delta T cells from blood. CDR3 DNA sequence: TGTGCCTTCAATCACCTTCTTCCTCCGGCGGTACTCTCAAATATCGGAGGTTGGAGACTCATCTTT. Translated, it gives CAFNHLLPPAVLSNIGGWRLIF.